The 32 T cell receptor beta chains below come from one sample, sequenced in a study of blood T cell repertoires in COVID-19. The data were produced by immunoSEQ multiplex PCR, yet TCRdb's version contains in-frame clones alone and is incomplete. The sample includes over 200,000 clones, approximately 84% of them seen just once. Material: PBMCs or T cells enriched from blood (not recorded which). These TCRs come from a man between 60 and 75 years old who had recovered from COVID-19.

The rearrangement links TRBV6-2 or TRBV6-3 to TRBJ1-1, with a weak D call TRBD1 (5 bases). V lost 4 bases and J lost 4, with 10 bases in between. The CDR3 runs 13 residues. Germline V gene lookup returns CDR1 MNHEY and CDR2 SVGEGT. The CDR3, as DNA: TGTGCCAGCAGTTTCCGGGACTCCACTGAAGCTTTCTTT. This codes for CASSFRDSTEAFF.

This clone has only one observation. The sample contains more than one DNA sequence encoding this CDR3. The genes are TRBV20-1 and TRBJ1-5; D unclear. The ends were cut back, 3 bases at V and 4 bases at J, with 10 bases in the middle. Germline CDR1 and CDR2: DFQATT and SNEGSKA (reference sequence). The CDR3 has 13 amino acids. Here the CDR3 DNA reads TGCAGTGCTAGTGGGCAGTCTAATCAGCCCCAGCATTTT. This sequence encodes CSASGQSNQPQHF.

This clone was seen a single time. The rearrangement joins TRBV4-3 to TRBJ2-7; the D is unclear. V was cut by 5 bases and J by 4 bases, with 12 bases left in between. Germline V CDR1 and CDR2: LGHNA, YSLEER. This CDR3 contains 13 residues. CDR3 DNA sequence: TGCGCCAGCAGCGGGCAGGTAACATACGAGCAGTACTTC. Protein product: CASSGQVTYEQYF.

The chain joins TRBV7-2 to TRBJ2-7; 8 nucleotides line up with TRBD2. The trim removed 1 base at V and 2 bases at J, leaving 13 bases unmatched. Looked up from germline, CDR1 is SGHTA and CDR2 is FQGNSA. The CDR3 runs 18 residues. CDR3 loop: CASSLVSGLRGVTYEQYF. In DNA, the CDR3 is TGTGCCAGCAGCTTAGTTAGCGGGTTGCGGGGGGTTACCTACGAGCAGTACTTC.

The CDR3 DNA follows: TGTGCCAGCAGCCCGGGACAGGGATTCCTAAACACCGGGGAGCTGTTTTTT. Translated: CASSPGQGFLNTGELFF. The chain couples TRBV14 to TRBJ2-2, with 9 bases identical to TRBD1. The ends lost 4 bases at V and 2 bases at J; junction bases unmatched: 8. Germline values: CDR1 SGHDN, CDR2 FVKESK. The CDR3 consists of 17 residues.

The chain joins TRBV5-6 to TRBJ1-3; TRBD1 agrees at 8 bases. Germline V lookup: CDR1 SGHDT, CDR2 YYEEEE. The V gene end was trimmed by 4 bases and the J gene end by 7 bases; junction bases not matched to a gene: 10. The CDR3 loop spans 15 amino acids. CDR3 nucleotide sequence: TGTGCCAGCAGCGCCGGGACAGGTTTTGGCAACACCATATATTTT. Its protein product is CASSAGTGFGNTIYF.

This clone was seen more than once but under ten times. The rearrangement joins TRBV5-1 to TRBJ2-7, with TRBD1 identical over 11 bases. CDR1 and CDR2 (germline): SGHRS, YFSETQ. The CDR3 totals 14 residues. With 4 bases clipped from V and 6 bases from J, the junction kept 6 bases outside the gene matches. CDR3 coding DNA: TGCGCCAGCAGCGTCGGGGACAGGGGGTCCGAGCAGTACTTC. Amino acid sequence: CASSVGDRGSEQYF.

This rearrangement joins TRBV29-1 to TRBJ1-2; a possible D gene is TRBD1 (6 bases). The germline V gene encodes CDR1 SQVTM and CDR2 ANQGSEA. Trimming pared 7 bases from V and 4 bases from J, leaving 13 bases between. This CDR3 comprises 12 residues. The CDR3 DNA sequence: TGCAGCGGGGGGGCAGGGGCCTATGGCTACACCTTC. Protein product: CSGGAGAYGYTF.

This clone was detected once. The chain is built from TRBV19 and TRBJ1-2; TRBD1 agrees at 7 bases. In germline, CDR1 is LNHDA, CDR2 SQIVND (reference sequence). The V gene end was trimmed by 4 bases and the J gene end by 5 bases; junction bases not matched to a gene: 4. This CDR3 has 13 residues. CDR3 loop: CASSRTGEYGYTF. DNA for the CDR3: TGTGCCAGTAGTAGGACAGGAGAGTATGGCTACACCTTC.

This clone was picked up a small number of times. V is TRBV5-1 and J is TRBJ2-1; D possibly corresponds to TRBD2 (6 bases). The CDR3 spans 14 residues. V was cut by 4 bases and J by 0 bases, with 8 bases left in between. CDR1 SGHRS and CDR2 YFSETQ come from the germline V gene. The CDR3 here is CASSRGSSYNEQFF. For the CDR3, the DNA is TGCGCCAGCAGCCGGGGGAGCTCCTACAATGAGCAGTTCTTC.

The chain joins TRBV5-1 to TRBJ2-1; the match to TRBD2 covers 13 bases. Germline loops: CDR1 SGHRS, CDR2 YFSETQ. The junction had 18 bases not matched to a gene; V was cut back by 0 bases and J by 3 bases. This CDR3 spans 22 amino acids. DNA of the CDR3: TGCGCCAGCAGCTTGGATCGCGCGGGACAGGTGGGACTAGCGGGGAGCTACAATGAGCAGTTCTTC. Translation: CASSLDRAGQVGLAGSYNEQFF.

Comment on this clone: The sample carries other DNA sequences with the same CDR3. The chain uses TRBV7-2 and TRBJ1-4; 8 bases align to TRBD1. Trimming removed 3 bases from V and 8 bases from J; junction bases left unmatched: 2. Germline V CDR1 and CDR2: SGHTA, FQGNSA. The length of the CDR3 is 13 residues. The CDR3 sequence: CASSFGQGEKLFF. In DNA form, the CDR3 reads TGTGCCAGCAGCTTTGGACAGGGAGAAAAACTGTTTTTT.

The chain couples TRBV7-2 to TRBJ2-3, with D possibly matching TRBD2 (5 bases). This CDR3 spans 16 amino acids. Trimming removed 5 bases from V and 3 bases from J, with 18 bases in between. CDR1 and CDR2 (germline): SGHTA, FQGNSA. This CDR3 reads CASSIGLRGGTDTQYF. CDR3 nucleotide sequence: TGTGCCAGCAGCATTGGGCTCCGCGGCGGGACAGATACGCAGTATTTT. Complete variable domain (other parts from reference TRBV7-2 and TRBJ2-3): GAGVSQSPSNKVTEKGKDVELRCDPISGHTALYWYRQSLGQGLEFLIYFQGNSAPDKSGLPSDRFSAERTGGSVSTLTIQRTQQEDSAVYLCASSIGLRGGTDTQYFGPGTRLTVL.

The V call is TRBV18, the J call TRBJ1-1; 9 nucleotides agree with TRBD1. The CDR3 runs to 15 residues. The J segment lost 7 bases and the V segment lost 3 bases, leaving 9 bases of the junction unmatched. CDR1 is KGHSH, CDR2 LQKENI, per germline. This CDR3 is CASSPLGGGQGEAFF. In DNA form, the CDR3 reads TGTGCCAGCTCACCCCTAGGTGGGGGACAGGGTGAAGCTTTCTTT.

This chain uses TRBV5-1 with TRBJ2-6; tentatively, D is TRBD1 (5 bases). With 0 bases removed from V and 1 base from J, the gap between germline ends came to 5 bases. This CDR3 is 15 amino acids long. Germline lookup yields CDR1 SGHRS and CDR2 YFSETQ. The chain's CDR3 is CASSLGTSGANVLTF. The CDR3 DNA is TGCGCCAGCAGCTTGGGGACATCTGGGGCCAACGTCCTGACTTTC. Drawing the rest from reference TRBV5-1 and TRBJ2-6, the complete variable domain is KAGVTQTPRYLIKTRGQQVTLSCSPISGHRSVSWYQQTPGQGLQFLFEYFSETQRNKGNFPGRFSGRQFSNSRSEMNVSTLELGDSALYLCASSLGTSGANVLTFGAGSRLTVL.

This clone was found a few times. This chain joins TRBV14 and TRBJ2-2; D remains unclear. Germline assignment: CDR1 SGHDN and CDR2 FVKESK. The CDR3 totals 13 residues. Trimming took 0 bases from V and 8 from J, leaving 7 bases between them. For the CDR3, the DNA is TGTGCCAGCAGCCAAGATCGTAGAGGGGAGCTGTTTTTT. Translation: CASSQDRRGELFF. Full variable domain (missing parts from reference TRBV14 and TRBJ2-2): EAGVTQFPSHSVIEKGQTVTLRCDPISGHDNLYWYRRVMGKEIKFLLHFVKESKQDESGMPNNRFLAERTGGTYSTLKVQPAELEDSGVYFCASSQDRRGELFFGEGSRLTVL.

This clone was seen a few times. The rearrangement links TRBV4-2 to TRBJ2-7; D may be TRBD1 (5 bases). CDR3 size: 16 residues. The germline V gene encodes CDR1 LGHNA and CDR2 YNFKEQ. Trimming took off 4 bases at V and 0 bases at J, with 16 bases between the two ends. The CDR3 DNA sequence: TGTGCCAGCAGCCCGGACGCTTACAGGAACTCCTACGAGCAGTACTTC. Amino acids: CASSPDAYRNSYEQYF.

A single count supports this clone. The chain joins TRBV5-1 to TRBJ2-1; 10 nucleotides agree with TRBD1. Trimming cost V 5 bases and J 9 bases; bases outside gene matches: 14. Germline V gene data show CDR1 as SGHRS and CDR2 as YFSETQ. The CDR3 loop spans 16 amino acids. The CDR3 loop is CASSNKAGTGVGEQFF. The CDR3 nucleotides read TGCGCCAGCAGTAACAAAGCCGGGACAGGGGTCGGTGAGCAGTTCTTC.

The chain couples TRBV3-1 (or the pseudogene TRBV3-2) to TRBJ2-7; D unclear. V gave up 2 bases and J gave up 7 bases, with 6 bases separating them. The germline CDR1 and CDR2 sequences are LGHDT and YNNKEL (reference sequence). This CDR3 contains 11 residues. This CDR3 is CASSQMREQYF. The CDR3 DNA reads TGTGCCAGCAGCCAAATGAGGGAGCAGTACTTC.

The chain has TRBV6-5 and TRBJ1-3; 7 nucleotides agree with TRBD1. V lost 7 bases, J lost 8 bases, and 8 bases stayed unmatched. Germline V CDR1 and CDR2: MNHEY, SVGAGI. This CDR3 contains 13 residues. This CDR3 reads CASTHEGADTIYF. The CDR3 DNA is TGTGCCAGCACCCACGAGGGGGCGGACACCATATATTTT.

The chain links TRBV4-2 to TRBJ2-7, with TRBD2 matching 11 bases. The germline gives CDR1 LGHNA, CDR2 YNFKEQ. The V and J ends lost 0 bases and 2 bases, in that order; junction bases with no gene match: 0. The CDR3 totals 15 residues. In DNA, the CDR3 is TGTGCCAGCAGCCAAGATAGCGGGGGGGCCTACGAGCAGTACTTC. Translation: CASSQDSGGAYEQYF.

The rearrangement links TRBV2 to TRBJ1-2, with TRBD1 as a possible D gene (5 bases). The CDR3 loop spans 14 amino acids. Germline V gene sequence: CDR1 SNHLY, CDR2 FYNNEI. The V end lost 5 bases, the J end lost 6 bases, and 16 bases lay between the germline ends. In nucleotides, the CDR3 is TGTGCCAGCAGTCCCTCTACCGGACATGATGGCTACACCTTC. Protein sequence: CASSPSTGHDGYTF.

The chain combines TRBV5-5 with TRBJ1-3; 11 nucleotides align to TRBD1. This CDR3 spans 19 amino acids. V shed 0 bases, J shed 2 bases, and the junction held 10 bases outside the gene matches. Germline CDR1 and CDR2: SGHKS and YYEKEE (reference sequence). The CDR3 DNA reads TGTGCCAGCAGCTTGGTGGTTGGGACAGGGGGGAATACTGGAAACACCATATATTTT. It translates to CASSLVVGTGGNTGNTIYF.

The rearrangement links TRBV2 to TRBJ1-6; D is uncertain. In germline, CDR1 is SNHLY, CDR2 FYNNEI. This CDR3 is built from 15 residues. Trimming stripped 4 bases from V and 6 bases from J, with 13 bases between. CDR3 DNA: TGTGCCAGCAGTGTTCAGAGACAACCTAATTCACCCCTCCACTTT. Translating it yields CASSVQRQPNSPLHF. The complete variable domain, with remaining parts taken from reference TRBV2 and TRBJ1-6, reads EPEVTQTPSHQVTQMGQEVILRCVPISNHLYFYWYRQILGQKVEFLVSFYNNEISEKSEIFDDQFSVERPDGSNFTLKIRSTKLEDSAMYFCASSVQRQPNSPLHFGNGTRLTVT.

The V call is TRBV18, the J call TRBJ1-2; weak D call: TRBD1 (5 bases). The CDR3 loop spans 14 amino acids. Germline V lookup: CDR1 KGHSH, CDR2 LQKENI. Trimming took off 4 bases at V and 4 bases at J, with 13 bases between the two ends. In DNA, the CDR3 is TGTGCCAGCTCACAGGACAAGGTGGGCTATGGCTACACCTTC. Residues: CASSQDKVGYGYTF.

The V call is TRBV29-1, the J call TRBJ1-2; D is unresolved. The germline CDR1 and CDR2 sequences are SQVTM and ANQGSEA. V was clipped by 2 bases and J by 8 bases, with 9 bases between them. The CDR3 covers 11 residues. As DNA, the CDR3 is TGCAGCGTTGAAAGACTGATGGGCTACACCTTC. Amino acid sequence: CSVERLMGYTF.

This clone was recorded once. As DNA, the CDR3 is TGCGCCAGCAGCTCCGGACAGGGTCGGGCACAGGGGGATACGCAGTATTTT. Translation gives CASSSGQGRAQGDTQYF. This rearrangement joins TRBV5-1 to TRBJ2-3, with 8 positions matching TRBD1. This CDR3 has 17 amino acids. Germline CDR1 is SGHRS and CDR2 is YFSETQ. Unmatched junction bases numbered 15, after V lost 3 bases and J lost 6 bases.

The CDR3 reads CASSPPDRGVRAFF. The DNA for the CDR3 is TGTGCCAGCAGCCCACCAGACAGGGGGGTTCGAGCTTTCTTT. The rearrangement uses TRBV9 and TRBJ1-1, with 9 bases that match TRBD1. The CDR3 loop spans 14 amino acids. CDR1 and CDR2 from the germline V gene are SGDLS and YYNGEE. V lost 4 bases, J lost 10 bases, and 11 bases stayed unmatched. Using reference TRBV9 and TRBJ1-1 for the parts outside the CDR3, the full variable domain is DSGVTQTPKHLITATGQRVTLRCSPRSGDLSVYWYQQSLDQGLQFLIQYYNGEERAKGNILERFSAQQFPDLHSELNLSSLELGDSALYFCASSPPDRGVRAFFGQGTRLTVV.

V usage is TRBV7-2 and J usage is TRBJ1-6; the match to TRBD1 covers 7 bases. The V segment lost 1 base and the J segment 9 bases; nucleotides outside the gene matches: 6. Looked up from germline, CDR1 is SGHTA and CDR2 is FQGNSA. CDR3 length equals 15 residues. Here the CDR3 DNA reads TGTGCCAGCAGCTTAGGAACAGGGGTCAGTTCACCCCTCCACTTT. Protein product: CASSLGTGVSSPLHF.

V and J are TRBV5-1 and TRBJ2-3, with TRBD1 identical over 8 bases. Trimming removed 5 bases from V and 0 bases from J; junction bases left unmatched: 5. The CDR3 is 15 residues long. Germline V gene lookup returns CDR1 SGHRS and CDR2 YFSETQ. As DNA, the CDR3 is TGCGCCAGCAGATCCACAGGGGGAAGCACAGATACGCAGTATTTT. Translated, it gives CASRSTGGSTDTQYF.

This CDR3 is CASSDMDREETQYF. The CDR3 bases are TGTGCCAGCAGTGACATGGACAGGGAAGAGACCCAGTACTTC. The chain joins TRBV27 to TRBJ2-5, with 8 positions matching TRBD1. The CDR3 has 14 residues. Germline loops: CDR1 MNHEY, CDR2 SMNVEV (reference sequence). The junction had 5 bases not matched to a gene; V was cut back by 5 bases and J by 3 bases.

The CDR3 is CASSQEGSGINYGYTF. CDR3 DNA: TGCGCCAGCAGCCAAGAAGGATCGGGGATTAACTATGGCTACACCTTC. V is TRBV4-1 and J is TRBJ1-2; D gene ambiguous. Germline lookup yields CDR1 MGHRA and CDR2 YSYEKL. The CDR3 contains 16 residues. Between the trimmed V and J ends, which lost 0 bases and 1 base, there was a span of 12 bases.